The next 8 T cell receptor beta chains were all read from a single sample in a study of Graves' ophthalmopathy and Graves' hyperthyroidism listed by TCRdb under 2018. TCRdb records Illumina HiSeq 2000 as the sequencer. For repertoire sequencing, the TCR beta CDR3 regions were amplified from RNA transcripts. The first round of RT-PCR was done with HTBI primers and the Qiagen OneStep RT-PCR kit, and was followed by a second round of multiplex PCR, then size selection and purification. TCRdb took the public reads, trimmed them with fastp at Q25, ran MiXCR for clone calling and kept in-frame beta chains. Under each unique CDR3 protein, matching rows form one entry showing the most common genes and DNA. The sample includes about 740,000 distinct CDR3 sequences, with around 40% observed a single time. The top ten clonotypes cover 40% to 45% of the sample. The sample comprised peripheral blood. The source of these receptors is an adult man with Graves' ophthalmopathy.

The chain employs TRBV13 and TRBJ2-3, with TRBD2 matching over 10 bases. The germline V gene encodes CDR1 PRHDT and CDR2 FYEKMQ (reference sequence). The V and J ends lost 1 base and 2 bases, in that order; junction bases with no gene match: 3. The CDR3 length is 16 residues. The CDR3 DNA sequence: TGTGCCAGCAGCTTAGCTAGCGGGAGTCTCACAGATACGCAGTATTTT. Amino acids: CASSLASGSLTDTQYF.

V is TRBV24-1 and J is TRBJ1-5; D not certain. This CDR3 is built from 15 residues. V lost 3 bases to trimming and J lost 5 bases, with 13 bases between them. The germline V gene encodes CDR1 KGHDR and CDR2 SFDVKD. CDR3 sequence: CATSDENTGDQPQHF. CDR3 coding DNA: TGTGCCACCAGTGATGAGAACACCGGGGATCAGCCCCAGCATTTT.

This clonotype was detected a few times. The chain has TRBV10-3 and TRBJ2-3; D not resolved. The CDR3 totals 11 residues. Germline V gene lookup returns CDR1 ENHRY and CDR2 SYGVKD. V shed 7 bases and J shed 3 bases, with 5 bases lying between them. The DNA for the CDR3 is TGTGCCATCATGGTTACAGATACGCAGTATTTT. Its translation is CAIMVTDTQYF.

V usage is TRBV9 and J usage is TRBJ1-6; 8 bases align to TRBD1. J gave up 7 bases and V 4 bases, and 7 bases lay outside the gene matches. The CDR3 has 15 residues. CDR1 is SGDLS and CDR2 is YYNGEE in the germline V gene. CDR3 in DNA: TGTGCCAGCAGCCCACCGACAGGGGCCAATTCACCCCTCCACTTT. Translated, it gives CASSPPTGANSPLHF.

Of note for this clonotype: A much larger clone lies a single base off, so this may be a read error. V usage is TRBV29-1 and J usage is TRBJ2-7, with D possibly being TRBD2 (5 bases). Germline V gives CDR1 SQVTM, CDR2 ANQGSEA. The CDR3 sequence is 14 residues long. In nucleotides, the CDR3 is TGCAGCGTTGTGGACGTCAGCGGCTCCTACGGGCAGTACTTC. Translated, it gives CSVVDVSGSYGQYF.

This clonotype was observed at least ten times. V is TRBV2 and J is TRBJ1-2; 8 nucleotides match TRBD1. V lost 6 bases to trimming and J lost 6 bases; unmatched junction nucleotides: 9. The CDR3 length is 14 residues. Germline V gene data show CDR1 as SNHLY and CDR2 as FYNNEI. The CDR3 sequence is CASRFSTGGDGYTF. Here the CDR3 DNA reads TGTGCCAGCAGATTTTCTACAGGGGGGGATGGCTACACCTTC.

This clonotype was seen only a few times. V usage is TRBV6-6 and J usage is TRBJ1-3; tentative D call: TRBD1 (5 bases). The germline V gene encodes CDR1 MNHNY and CDR2 SVGAGI (reference sequence). Deletions cut 6 bases from V and 8 bases from J, with 8 bases between. The CDR3 spans 11 residues. DNA of the CDR3: TGTGCCAGCAGAGGGGTAGACACCATATATTTT. Translation gives CASRGVDTIYF.

The CDR3 protein is CASSVGDGRAGETQYF. In DNA, the CDR3 is TGTGCCAGCAGCGTAGGGGATGGCAGGGCCGGGGAGACCCAGTACTTC. The chain employs TRBV25-1 and TRBJ2-5; a weak D match, TRBD1 (5 bases). Germline V gene sequence: CDR1 MGHDK, CDR2 SYGVNS. The length of the CDR3 is 16 residues. The ends were cut back, 6 bases at V and 5 bases at J, with 22 bases in the middle. Drawing the rest from reference TRBV25-1 and TRBJ2-5, the complete variable domain is EADIYQTPRYLVIGTGKKITLECSQTMGHDKMYWYQQDPGMELHLIHYSYGVNSTEKGDLSSESTVSRIRTEHFPLTLESARPSHTSQYLCASSVGDGRAGETQYFGPGTRLLVL.